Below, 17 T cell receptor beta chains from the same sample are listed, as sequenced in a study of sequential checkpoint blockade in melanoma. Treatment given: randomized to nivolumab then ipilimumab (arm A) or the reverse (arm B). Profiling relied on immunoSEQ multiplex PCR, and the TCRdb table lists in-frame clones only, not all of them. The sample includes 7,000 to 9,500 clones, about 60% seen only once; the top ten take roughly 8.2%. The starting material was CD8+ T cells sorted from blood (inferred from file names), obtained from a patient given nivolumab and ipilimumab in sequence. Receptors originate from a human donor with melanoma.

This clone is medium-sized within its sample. CDR3 protein: CASSGGTSYTSSGGEQFF. The DNA for the CDR3 is TGTGCCAGCAGTGGTGGGACTAGTTACACCTCGTCCGGCGGTGAGCAGTTCTTC. The chain links TRBV2 to TRBJ2-1; 8 bases are a match to TRBD2. Per germline, CDR1 SNHLY and CDR2 FYNNEI. The CDR3 sequence is 18 residues long. The trim removed 4 bases at V and 9 bases at J, leaving 20 bases unmatched.

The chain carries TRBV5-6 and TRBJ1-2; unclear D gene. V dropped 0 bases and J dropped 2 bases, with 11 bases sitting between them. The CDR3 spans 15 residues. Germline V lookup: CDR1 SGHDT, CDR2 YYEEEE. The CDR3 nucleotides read TGTGCCAGCAGCTTGGACCCGGGGATAAACTATGGCTACACCTTC. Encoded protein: CASSLDPGINYGYTF.

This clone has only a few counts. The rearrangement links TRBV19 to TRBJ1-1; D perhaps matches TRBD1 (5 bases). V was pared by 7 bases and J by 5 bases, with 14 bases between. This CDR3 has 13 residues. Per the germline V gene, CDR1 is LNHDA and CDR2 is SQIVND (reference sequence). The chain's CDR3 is CASIRGRGTEAFF. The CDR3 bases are TGTGCCAGTATCCGTGGACGGGGGACTGAAGCTTTCTTT.

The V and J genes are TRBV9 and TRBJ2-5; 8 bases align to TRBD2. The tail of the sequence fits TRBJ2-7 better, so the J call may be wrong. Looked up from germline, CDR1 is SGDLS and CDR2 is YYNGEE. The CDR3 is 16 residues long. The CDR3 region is CASSAFPSGGPYEQYF. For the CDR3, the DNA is TGTGCCAGCAGCGCCTTCCCAAGCGGGGGACCCTACGAGCAGTACTTC.

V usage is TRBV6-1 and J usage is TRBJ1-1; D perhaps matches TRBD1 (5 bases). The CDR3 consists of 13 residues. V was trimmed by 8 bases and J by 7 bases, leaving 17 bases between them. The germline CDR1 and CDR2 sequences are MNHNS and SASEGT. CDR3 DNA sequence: TGTGCCAGCTCCCCTAGGGGATCTCATGAAGCTTTCTTT. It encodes CASSPRGSHEAFF.

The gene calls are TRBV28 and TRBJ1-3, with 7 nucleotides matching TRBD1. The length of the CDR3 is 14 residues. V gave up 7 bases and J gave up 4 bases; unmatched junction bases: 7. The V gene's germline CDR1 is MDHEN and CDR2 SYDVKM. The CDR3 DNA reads TGTGCCAGCACCTTACAGGGGCTCGGAAACACCATATATTTT. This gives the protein CASTLQGLGNTIYF.

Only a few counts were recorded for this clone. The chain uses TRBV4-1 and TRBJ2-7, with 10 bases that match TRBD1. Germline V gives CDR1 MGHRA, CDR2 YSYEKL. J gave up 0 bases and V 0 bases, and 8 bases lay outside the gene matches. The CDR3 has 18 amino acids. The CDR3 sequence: CASSQDAGGQGTSYEQYF. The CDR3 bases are TGCGCCAGCAGCCAAGATGCGGGGGGACAGGGGACCTCCTACGAGCAGTACTTC.

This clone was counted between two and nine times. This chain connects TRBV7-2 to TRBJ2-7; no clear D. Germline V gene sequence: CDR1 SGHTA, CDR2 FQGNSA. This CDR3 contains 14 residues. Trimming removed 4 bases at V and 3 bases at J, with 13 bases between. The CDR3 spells CASSWPKRVYEQYF. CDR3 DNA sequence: TGTGCCAGCAGCTGGCCAAAGCGAGTCTACGAGCAGTACTTC.

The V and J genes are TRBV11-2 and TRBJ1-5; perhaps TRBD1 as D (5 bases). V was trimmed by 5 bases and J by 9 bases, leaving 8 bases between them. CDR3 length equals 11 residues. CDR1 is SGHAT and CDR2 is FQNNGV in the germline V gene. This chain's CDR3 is CASSGGGPQHF. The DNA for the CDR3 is TGTGCCAGCAGCGGGGGGGGGCCCCAGCATTTT.

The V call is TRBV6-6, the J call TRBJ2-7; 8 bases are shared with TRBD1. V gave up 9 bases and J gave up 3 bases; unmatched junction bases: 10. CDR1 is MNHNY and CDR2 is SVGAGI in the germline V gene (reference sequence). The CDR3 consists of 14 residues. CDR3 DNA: TGTGCCAGTAATACAGGGGGATCAATCTACGAGCAGTACTTC. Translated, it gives CASNTGGSIYEQYF.

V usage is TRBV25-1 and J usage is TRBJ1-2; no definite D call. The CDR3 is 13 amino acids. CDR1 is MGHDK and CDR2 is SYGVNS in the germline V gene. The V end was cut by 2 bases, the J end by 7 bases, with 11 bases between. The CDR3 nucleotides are TGTGCCAGCAGTGAACTGGGCTTCCGTGGCTACACCTTC. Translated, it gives CASSELGFRGYTF.

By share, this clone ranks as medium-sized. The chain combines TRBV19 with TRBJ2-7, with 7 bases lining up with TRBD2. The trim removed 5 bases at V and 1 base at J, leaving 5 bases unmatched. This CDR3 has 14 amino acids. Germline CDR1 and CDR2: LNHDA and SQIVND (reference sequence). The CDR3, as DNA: TGTGCCAGTAGTTACTACGGGAGGTCCTACGAGCAGTACTTC. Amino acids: CASSYYGRSYEQYF.

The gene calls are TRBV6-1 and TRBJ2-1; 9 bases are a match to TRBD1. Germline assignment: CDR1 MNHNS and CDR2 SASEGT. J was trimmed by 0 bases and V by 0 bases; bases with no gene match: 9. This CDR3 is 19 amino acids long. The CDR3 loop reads CASSEARDRDKGSYNEQFF. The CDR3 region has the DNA TGTGCCAGCAGTGAAGCGCGGGACAGGGACAAAGGCTCCTACAATGAGCAGTTCTTC.

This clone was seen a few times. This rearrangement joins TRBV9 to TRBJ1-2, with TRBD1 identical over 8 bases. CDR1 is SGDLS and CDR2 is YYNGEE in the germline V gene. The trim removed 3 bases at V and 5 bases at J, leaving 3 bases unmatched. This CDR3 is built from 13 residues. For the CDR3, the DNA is TGTGCCAGCAGCGGGGACAGGTCGTATGGCTACACCTTC. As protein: CASSGDRSYGYTF.

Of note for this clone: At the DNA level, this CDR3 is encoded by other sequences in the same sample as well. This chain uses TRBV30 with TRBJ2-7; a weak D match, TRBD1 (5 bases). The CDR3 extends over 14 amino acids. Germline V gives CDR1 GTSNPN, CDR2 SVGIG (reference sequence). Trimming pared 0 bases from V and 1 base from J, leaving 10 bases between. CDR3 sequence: CAWSVGQGSYEQYF. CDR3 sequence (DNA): TGTGCCTGGAGTGTAGGGCAGGGATCCTACGAGCAGTACTTC.

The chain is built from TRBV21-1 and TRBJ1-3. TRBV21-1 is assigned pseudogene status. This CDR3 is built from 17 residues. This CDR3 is CASRRAVATHARNTIYF. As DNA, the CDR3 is TGTGCCAGCAGGCGAGCTGTAGCTACACACGCACGAAACACCATATATTTT.

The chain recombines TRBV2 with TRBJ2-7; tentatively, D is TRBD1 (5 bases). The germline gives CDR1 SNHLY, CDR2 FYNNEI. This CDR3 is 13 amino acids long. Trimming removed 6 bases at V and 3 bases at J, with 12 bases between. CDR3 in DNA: TGTGCCAGCAGCGACAGCTTTTTCTACGAGCAGTACTTC. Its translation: CASSDSFFYEQYF.